This T cell receptor (beta chain) was profiled in a study of T cell responses to AZD1222 COVID-19 vaccine. For the study at large: Second-dose groups at about 4 or about 12 weeks were pooled.

This clone was seen a handful of times. The antigen is undetermined. Sequenced by immunoSEQ multiplex PCR; TCRdb stores in-frame clones only, minus some. This sample has 150,000 or so clones, with more than 85% found just once. Study conclusions and caveats: Vaccine-associated CD4 TCRs spanned spike, dominant at 160-218 and 743-854.

The germline CDR1 and CDR2 sequences are SGHVS and FQNEAQ. The germline V and J ends were trimmed by 5 bases and 3 bases, with 10 bases remaining between them. The CDR3 is 13 amino acids. Sequenced material: peripheral blood, taken on day 0 of AZD1222 vaccination. The chain combines TRBV7-8 with TRBJ1-2; D is perhaps TRBD1 (5 bases). This receptor was obtained from an adult in good health. This CDR3 is CASSAMGDYGYTF. CDR3 coding DNA: TGTGCCAGCAGCGCTATGGGGGACTATGGCTACACCTTC.